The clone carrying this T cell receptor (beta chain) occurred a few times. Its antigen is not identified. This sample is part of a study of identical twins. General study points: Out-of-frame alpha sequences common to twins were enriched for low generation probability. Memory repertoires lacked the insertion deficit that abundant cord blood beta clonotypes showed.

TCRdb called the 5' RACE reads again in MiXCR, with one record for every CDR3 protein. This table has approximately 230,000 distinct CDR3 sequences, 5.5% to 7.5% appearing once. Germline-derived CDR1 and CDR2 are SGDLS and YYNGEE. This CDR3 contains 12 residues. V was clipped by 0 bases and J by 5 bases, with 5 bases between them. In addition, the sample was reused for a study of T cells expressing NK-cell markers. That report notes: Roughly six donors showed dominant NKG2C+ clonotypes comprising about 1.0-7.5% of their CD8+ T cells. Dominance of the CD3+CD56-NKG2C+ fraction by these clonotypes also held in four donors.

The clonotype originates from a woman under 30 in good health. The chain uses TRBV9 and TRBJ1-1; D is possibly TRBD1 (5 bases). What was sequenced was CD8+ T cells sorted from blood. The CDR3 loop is CASSVAGTEAFF. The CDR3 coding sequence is TGTGCCAGCAGCGTAGCAGGGACTGAAGCTTTCTTT.